These T cell receptor beta chains were read from a single sample in a study of T-cell reconstitution after alpha-beta-depleted transplantation in children. MiXCR, applied by TCRdb to the PCR reads, yields one record per CDR3 protein. The repertoire holds fewer than 150,000 distinct CDR3 sequences, with around 9.8% as singletons. The starting material was PBMCs, mostly from graft donor cells, obtained 180 days after TCRalphabeta/CD19-depleted stem cell transplant. The receptors derive from a girl under three years old who had a stem cell transplant for combined immunodeficiency, so the T cells may come from the graft donor. Each CDR3 is given without its conserved first and last residue. Fields, in order: CDR3 protein, V gene, J gene.

SASVDREETQY	TRBV20-1	TRBJ2-5
ASSLTGTLGYT	TRBV5-1	TRBJ1-2
SASLGRYNEQF	TRBV20-1	TRBJ2-1
ASSFHRGRTDTQY	TRBV7-8	TRBJ2-3
SARVQGGRYEQY	TRBV20-1	TRBJ2-7
ASSQVHGYEQY	TRBV4-1	TRBJ2-7
ATSRDLDRGRGEQY	TRBV15	TRBJ2-7
ASSSSGPTQY	TRBV7-3	TRBJ2-3
ASSFKGGQRGKTQY	TRBV11-1	TRBJ2-5
SATDSQYTTDTQY	TRBV20-1	TRBJ2-3
ASSLSFGRQY	TRBV5-8	TRBJ2-7
ASSYAGTASGFYEQY	TRBV6-5	TRBJ2-7
ATSGGGSGANVLT	TRBV24-1	TRBJ2-6
ASSLRRSTGELF	TRBV12-3/TRBV12-4	TRBJ2-2
ASSLRGVQETQY	TRBV18	TRBJ2-5
SARDSKISLYEQY	TRBV20-1	TRBJ2-7
AISPDRVYGYT	TRBV10-3	TRBJ1-2
SARTRTSGSPEQY	TRBV20-1	TRBJ2-7
ATSEDRVAEAF	TRBV15	TRBJ1-1
SAPGLSGNTIY	TRBV20-1	TRBJ1-3
ASSVGGGRTDTQY	TRBV9	TRBJ2-3
ASSLGQGLGETQY	TRBV5-1	TRBJ2-5
ASSGTGPNEQF	TRBV6-2/TRBV6-3	TRBJ2-1
ASSLPGVHTEAF	TRBV28	TRBJ1-1
ASSRSGGDTGELF	TRBV4-2	TRBJ2-2
ASSLIADWGFDEQF	TRBV7-3	TRBJ2-1
ASSPSSLRTGELF	TRBV27	TRBJ2-2
ASSSVLVFPGLGETQY	TRBV11-2	TRBJ2-5
SAPGPSGRNTGELF	TRBV20-1	TRBJ2-2
SAPRAGTSNTGELF	TRBV20-1	TRBJ2-2
ASSLAGTGGREQY	TRBV5-1	TRBJ2-7
ASRETGSGTEKLF	TRBV28	TRBJ1-4
ASSLGDRVVYEQY	TRBV7-2	TRBJ2-7
SARLKDGTGGRETQY	TRBV20-1	TRBJ2-5
ASSPHGQWTSGSSYNEQF	TRBV6-2/TRBV6-3	TRBJ2-1
ASSLVGQGYNEQF	TRBV5-1	TRBJ2-1
SVETRRTGNTEAF	TRBV29-1	TRBJ1-1
ASSLYGVLT	TRBV13	TRBJ2-6
ASSLGNPGSGYT	TRBV7-2	TRBJ1-2
SVLWGPNEKLF	TRBV29-1	TRBJ1-4
ASNTGDHRTCYEQY	TRBV21-1	TRBJ2-7
ASKSTGGSTDTQY	TRBV2	TRBJ2-3
ASSPRTGPEQY	TRBV3-1	TRBJ2-7
ASSAQVLGETQY	TRBV7-8	TRBJ2-5
SAPNLGGSNEQF	TRBV20-1	TRBJ2-1
ASSQDREETQY	TRBV18	TRBJ2-5
SARGHYNEQF	TRBV20-1	TRBJ2-1
ASSSRLAGRETQY	TRBV7-2	TRBJ2-5